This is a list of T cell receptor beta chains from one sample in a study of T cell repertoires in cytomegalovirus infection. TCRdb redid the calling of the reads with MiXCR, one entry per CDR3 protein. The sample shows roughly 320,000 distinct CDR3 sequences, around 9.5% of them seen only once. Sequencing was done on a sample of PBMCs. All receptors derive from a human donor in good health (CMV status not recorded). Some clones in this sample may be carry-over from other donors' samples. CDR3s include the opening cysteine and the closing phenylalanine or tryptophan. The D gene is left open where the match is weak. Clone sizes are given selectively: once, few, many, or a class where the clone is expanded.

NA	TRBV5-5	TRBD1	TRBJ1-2	CASSLAGQGRTGYTF	TGTGCCAGCAGCTTGGCCGGACAGGGGCGGACTGGCTACACCTTC
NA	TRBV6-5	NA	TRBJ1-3	CASSPGPTGNTIYF	TGTGCCAGCAGTCCGGGCCCGACTGGAAACACCATATATTTT
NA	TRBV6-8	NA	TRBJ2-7	CASISEAYEQYF	TGTGCCAGCATTTCGGAGGCCTACGAGCAGTACTTC
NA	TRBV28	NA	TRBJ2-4	CASMERAKNIQYF	TGTGCCAGCATGGAAAGAGCCAAAAACATTCAGTACTTC
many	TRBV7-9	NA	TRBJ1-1	CASSPNPTGTSEAFF	TGTGCCAGCAGCCCGAACCCCACCGGTACATCTGAAGCTTTCTTT
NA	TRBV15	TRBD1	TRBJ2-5	CATSRDLPRTGGFETQYF	TGTGCCACCAGCAGAGATCTTCCAAGGACAGGGGGTTTTGAGACCCAGTACTTC
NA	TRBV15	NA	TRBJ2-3	CATSRDGRSTDTQYF	TGTGCCACCAGCAGAGACGGGAGAAGCACAGATACGCAGTATTTT
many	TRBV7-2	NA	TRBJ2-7	CASSLPGTRYEQYF	TGTGCCAGCAGCCTCCCCGGGACCCGGTACGAGCAGTACTTC
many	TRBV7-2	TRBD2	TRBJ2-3	CASSSSGGAWDTQYF	TGTGCCAGCAGCTCTAGCGGGGGGGCTTGGGATACGCAGTATTTT
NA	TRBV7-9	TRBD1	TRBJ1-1	CASSYGQGEAAFF	TGTGCCAGCAGCTACGGACAGGGAGAGGCGGCTTTCTTT
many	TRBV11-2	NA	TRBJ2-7	CASSLVMAGNSEQYF	TGTGCCAGCAGCTTAGTTATGGCCGGAAACAGTGAGCAGTACTTC
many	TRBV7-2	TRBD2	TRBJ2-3	CASSSPNSGGTPSTDTQYF	TGTGCCAGCAGCTCCCCGAATAGCGGGGGGACCCCTAGCACAGATACGCAGTATTTT
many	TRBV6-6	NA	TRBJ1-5	CASSYSRGMGNWHF	TGTGCCAGCAGTTACTCGAGGGGCATGGGCAATTGGCATTTT
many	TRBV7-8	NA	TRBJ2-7	CASSDIEYEQYF	TGTGCCAGCAGCGACATAGAATACGAGCAGTACTTC
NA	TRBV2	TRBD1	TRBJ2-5	CASTRAGGPEETQYF	TGTGCCAGCACGCGGGCAGGGGGTCCGGAGGAGACCCAGTACTTC
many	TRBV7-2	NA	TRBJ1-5	CASSSITPGNQPQHF	TGTGCCAGCAGCTCAATAACCCCAGGGAATCAGCCCCAGCATTTT
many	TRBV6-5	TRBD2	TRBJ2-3	CASRGTSGRTDTQYF	TGTGCCAGCAGGGGGACTAGCGGGAGAACAGATACGCAGTATTTT
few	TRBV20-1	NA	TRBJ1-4	CSARSYATNEKLFF	TGCAGTGCTAGAAGCTATGCAACTAATGAAAAACTGTTTTTT
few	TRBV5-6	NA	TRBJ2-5	CASSLGPRSSGETQYF	TGTGCCAGCAGCTTGGGTCCCAGATCGTCGGGAGAGACCCAGTACTTC
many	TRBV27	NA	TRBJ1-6	CASSPLGQWSPLHF	TGTGCCAGCTCCCCCCTGGGGCAATGGTCACCCCTCCACTTT
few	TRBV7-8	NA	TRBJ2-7	CASSLRGAGSYEQYF	TGTGCCAGCAGCTTAAGAGGGGCTGGGTCCTACGAGCAGTACTTC
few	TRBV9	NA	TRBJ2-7	CASSIGTSYEQYF	TGTGCCAGCAGCATTGGGACATCCTACGAGCAGTACTTC
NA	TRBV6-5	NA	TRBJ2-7	CASSIDPFVGEQYF	TGTGCCAGCAGCATCGACCCTTTTGTCGGCGAGCAGTACTTC
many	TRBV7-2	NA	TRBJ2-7	CASSPWALGANEQYF	TGTGCCAGCAGCCCCTGGGCCCTGGGGGCCAACGAGCAGTACTTC
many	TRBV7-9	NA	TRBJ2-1	CASSLGARGPEFDEQFF	TGTGCCAGCAGCTTAGGGGCTCGGGGGCCTGAATTCGATGAGCAGTTCTTC
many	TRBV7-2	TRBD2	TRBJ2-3	CASSWTSGSTDTQYF	TGTGCCAGCAGCTGGACTAGCGGGAGCACAGATACGCAGTATTTT
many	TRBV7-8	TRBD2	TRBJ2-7	CASSSKRGGAYEQYF	TGTGCCAGCAGCTCAAAGCGGGGGGGCGCGTACGAGCAGTACTTC
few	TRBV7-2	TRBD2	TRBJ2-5	CASSPGGVERGDQETQYF	TGTGCCAGCAGCCCGGGGGGGGTAGAGCGGGGGGATCAAGAGACCCAGTACTTC
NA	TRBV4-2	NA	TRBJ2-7	CASSQERAGDTYEQYF	TGTGCCAGCAGCCAAGAAAGGGCGGGGGACACCTACGAGCAGTACTTC
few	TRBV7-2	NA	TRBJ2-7	CASSVTETREQYF	TGTGCCAGCAGCGTTACCGAGACGCGGGAGCAGTACTTC
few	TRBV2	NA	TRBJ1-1	CASQNPGTEAFF	TGTGCCAGCCAGAATCCCGGCACTGAAGCTTTCTTT
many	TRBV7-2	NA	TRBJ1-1	CASRRQANTEAFF	TGTGCCAGCAGACGACAGGCGAACACTGAAGCTTTCTTT
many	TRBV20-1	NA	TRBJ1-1	CSAAIQVNTEAFF	TGCAGTGCTGCGATCCAGGTGAACACTGAAGCTTTCTTT
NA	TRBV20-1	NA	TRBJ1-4	CSASVDKNEKLFF	TGCAGTGCTAGCGTGGACAAAAATGAAAAACTGTTTTTT
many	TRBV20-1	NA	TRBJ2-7	CSASGKQVGSDEQYF	TGCAGTGCATCGGGGAAACAGGTGGGGAGCGACGAGCAGTACTTC
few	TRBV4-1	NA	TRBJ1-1	CASSQDRPPNTEAFF	TGCGCCAGCAGCCAAGATAGACCACCGAACACTGAAGCTTTCTTT
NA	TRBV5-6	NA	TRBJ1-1	CASKSSARPEAFF	TGTGCCAGCAAGAGTTCAGCGCGACCTGAAGCTTTCTTT
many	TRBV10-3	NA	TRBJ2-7	CAISELLGDASKREQYF	TGTGCCATCAGTGAGTTGCTGGGGGACGCCTCTAAGCGCGAGCAGTACTTC
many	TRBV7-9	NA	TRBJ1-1	CASSSRTAPEAFF	TGTGCCAGCAGCAGCCGGACGGCACCTGAAGCTTTCTTT
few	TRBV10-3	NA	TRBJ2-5	CAISESGLREETQYF	TGTGCCATCAGTGAGTCGGGCTTGCGAGAAGAGACCCAGTACTTC
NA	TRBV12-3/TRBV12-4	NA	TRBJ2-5	CASSSDNAGEETQYF	TGTGCCAGCAGTTCCGACAATGCAGGGGAAGAGACCCAGTACTTC
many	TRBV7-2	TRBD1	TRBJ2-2	CASSPNRGLVGELFF	TGTGCCAGCAGCCCGAACAGGGGGCTCGTCGGGGAGCTGTTTTTT
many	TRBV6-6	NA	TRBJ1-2	CASSYRHSRSAGVHYGYTF	TGTGCCAGCAGTTACCGACACTCCAGGTCTGCAGGGGTCCACTATGGCTACACCTTC
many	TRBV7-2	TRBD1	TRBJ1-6	CASSIRDRDNSPLHF	TGTGCCAGCAGCATCCGGGACAGGGATAATTCACCCCTCCACTTT
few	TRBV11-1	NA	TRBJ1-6	CASSLQRTQTPLHF	TGTGCCAGCAGCTTACAAAGAACCCAAACACCCCTCCACTTT
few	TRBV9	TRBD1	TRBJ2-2	CASSVRQGHGELFF	TGTGCCAGCAGCGTAAGACAGGGGCACGGGGAGCTGTTTTTT
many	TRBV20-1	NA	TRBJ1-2	CSARVGSLSRGYTF	TGCAGTGCTAGAGTGGGCAGCTTATCGAGAGGCTACACCTTC
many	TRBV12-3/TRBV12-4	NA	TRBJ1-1	CASSAQGSPEAFF	TGTGCCAGCAGTGCTCAGGGGTCTCCTGAAGCTTTCTTT
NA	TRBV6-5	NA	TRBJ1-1	CASSSPGTLNTEAFF	TGTGCCAGCAGTTCCCCCGGGACACTAAACACTGAAGCTTTCTTT
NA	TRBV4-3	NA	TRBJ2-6	CASSRQQGTGANVLTF	TGCGCCAGCAGCCGCCAACAGGGAACTGGGGCCAACGTCCTGACTTTC
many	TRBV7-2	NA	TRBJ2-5	CASSSRVGSLEETQYF	TGTGCCAGCAGCTCTCGGGTCGGCAGTTTGGAAGAGACCCAGTACTTC
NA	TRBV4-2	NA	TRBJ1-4	CASSHRKIGEKLFF	TGTGCCAGCAGCCACCGTAAAATAGGTGAAAAACTGTTTTTT
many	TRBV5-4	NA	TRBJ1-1	CANRGQRAGNTEAFF	TGTGCCAACAGAGGACAACGTGCCGGTAACACTGAAGCTTTCTTT
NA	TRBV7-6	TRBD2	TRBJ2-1	CASSPLAGYNEQFF	TGTGCCAGCAGTCCATTAGCGGGATACAATGAGCAGTTCTTC
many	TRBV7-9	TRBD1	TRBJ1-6	CASSEQGARAGSPLHF	TGTGCCAGCAGCGAACAGGGGGCTCGCGCAGGTTCACCCCTCCACTTT